Following are 29 T cell receptor beta chains from one sample sequenced in a study of naive and memory T cell subsets. The beta constant-region primer was an equimolar mix of two oligonucleotides covering TRBC1 and TRBC2. TCRdb reprocessed the UMI-ligation and nested PCR reads via MiXCR and lists one record per CDR3 protein. The sample includes 70,000 to 95,000 distinct CDR3 sequences, 7% to 7.5% of them seen just once. Sequenced: central memory CD4+ T cells from blood. These receptors were taken from a human donor in good health.

The chain links TRBV30 to TRBJ1-2, with 10 bases identical to TRBD1. CDR1 is GTSNPN and CDR2 is SVGIG in the germline V gene (reference sequence). This CDR3 spans 13 amino acids. With 2 bases clipped from V and 10 bases from J, the junction kept 7 bases outside the gene matches. CDR3 protein: CAWSPGQGYVYTF. The CDR3 DNA reads TGTGCCTGGAGTCCGGGACAGGGGTACGTCTACACCTTC.

This rearrangement joins TRBV18 to TRBJ1-1; TRBD1 agrees at 8 bases. Germline CDR1 and CDR2: KGHSH and LQKENI. This CDR3 is 15 amino acids long. The V and J ends lost 4 bases and 0 bases, in that order; junction bases with no gene match: 4. Written as DNA, the CDR3 is TGTGCCAGCTCACGGGGACAGGTTTTGAACACTGAAGCTTTCTTT. This codes for CASSRGQVLNTEAFF. The variable domain in full, with the rest retrieved from reference TRBV18 and TRBJ1-1, is NAGVMQNPRHLVRRRGQEARLRCSPMKGHSHVYWYRQLPEEGLKFMVYLQKENIIDESGMPKERFSAEFPKEGPSILRIQQVVRGDSAAYFCASSRGQVLNTEAFFGQGTRLTVV.

In its sample, this clonotype is medium-sized. The chain couples TRBV30 to TRBJ2-7; weak D call: TRBD2 (6 bases). Per germline, CDR1 GTSNPN and CDR2 SVGIG (reference sequence). CDR3 length: 14 amino acids. V shed 3 bases and J shed 2 bases, with 14 bases lying between them. The CDR3 spells CAWSGGTVTYEQYF. The CDR3 DNA follows: TGTGCCTGGAGCGGCGGGACGGTTACCTACGAGCAGTACTTC.

This clonotype was recorded at least ten times. The V call is TRBV27, the J call TRBJ1-1; D is possibly TRBD1 (6 bases). V was shortened by 5 bases and J by 1 base, with 20 bases between the two germline ends. Germline loops: CDR1 MNHEY, CDR2 SMNVEV (reference sequence). This CDR3 contains 17 residues. CDR3 nucleotides: TGTGCCAGCAGTGCTCTACAGGGAGGCGGGGAGAACACTGAAGCTTTCTTT. It encodes CASSALQGGGENTEAFF.

At least ten counts were recorded for this clonotype. The chain is built from TRBV7-2 and TRBJ2-1; 7 bases map to TRBD2. The CDR3 is 17 amino acids. The V segment lost 1 base and the J segment 6 bases; nucleotides outside the gene matches: 12. Germline-derived CDR1 and CDR2 are SGHTA and FQGNSA. CDR3 nucleotide sequence: TGTGCCAGCAGCTTAGGAAGGACTAGACCTCCGGGCAATGAGCAGTTCTTC. Protein: CASSLGRTRPPGNEQFF.

This clonotype was seen at least ten times. This sequence joins TRBV12-3 or TRBV12-4 and TRBJ1-5; D possibly corresponds to TRBD1 (6 bases). Trimming pared 3 bases from V and 2 bases from J, leaving 8 bases between. CDR3 length: 14 residues. CDR3 protein: CASSLSGGNQPQHF. The CDR3 DNA sequence: TGTGCCAGCAGTTTGTCAGGGGGCAATCAGCCCCAGCATTTT.

The sample holds many counts of this clonotype. The chain employs TRBV24-1 and TRBJ2-1, with 16 bases lining up with TRBD2. Germline loops: CDR1 KGHDR, CDR2 SFDVKD. The CDR3 has 18 amino acids. With V trimmed by 4 bases and J by 6 bases, 8 bases remained unmatched. The DNA for the CDR3 is TGTGCCACCAGTGACGGGACTAGCGGGAGGGTCCGACGCAATGAGCAGTTCTTC. Its protein product is CATSDGTSGRVRRNEQFF.

This clonotype was seen at least ten times. This chain joins TRBV6-2 or TRBV6-3 and TRBJ1-5; TRBD1 matches 9 bases. The CDR3 contains 15 residues. The V gene's germline CDR1 is MNHEY and CDR2 SVGEGT. Trimming cost V 8 bases and J 2 bases; bases outside gene matches: 7. The CDR3 sequence: CASGTGQGGNQPQHF. The DNA of the CDR3 is TGTGCCAGCGGAACGGGACAGGGAGGCAATCAGCCCCAGCATTTT.

This chain uses TRBV7-2 with TRBJ1-5, with 7 bases fitting TRBD1. V lost 3 bases, J lost 7 bases, and 3 bases stayed unmatched. This CDR3 contains 13 residues. Germline loops: CDR1 SGHTA, CDR2 FQGNSA. CDR3 loop: CASSFQGEQPQHF. The DNA of the CDR3 is TGTGCCAGCAGCTTCCAGGGGGAACAGCCCCAGCATTTT.

There are many counts of this clonotype. The chain recombines TRBV6-2 or TRBV6-3 with TRBJ2-2; TRBD1 aligns across 7 bases. Germline CDR1 reads MNHEY; CDR2 reads SVGEGT. V lost 6 bases and J lost 1; bases outside the gene matches: 8. This CDR3 is built from 16 residues. The CDR3 spells CASREQGRGNTGELFF. For the CDR3, the DNA is TGTGCCAGCAGAGAACAGGGGAGAGGGAACACCGGGGAGCTGTTTTTT.

This clonotype was observed at least ten times. This chain's CDR3 is CASSSVGGISPLHF. The CDR3 DNA sequence: TGTGCCAGCAGCTCCGTTGGGGGTATCTCACCCCTCCACTTT. This chain links TRBV5-6 with TRBJ1-6; weak D call: TRBD1 (5 bases). The CDR3 sequence is 14 residues long. Germline values: CDR1 SGHDT, CDR2 YYEEEE. V lost 3 bases, J lost 10 bases, and 14 bases lay in between.

This clonotype was picked up many times. The J gene is TRBJ2-2, the V gene TRBV24-1; D not resolved. Germline-derived CDR1 and CDR2 are KGHDR and SFDVKD. Trimming shortened V by 1 base and J by 4 bases, and 6 bases separated the two germline ends. The CDR3 runs 14 residues. CDR3 residues: CATSDFRATGELFF. The CDR3 DNA reads TGTGCCACCAGTGATTTTCGGGCCACCGGGGAGCTGTTTTTT.

The table lists this clonotype with a few counts. The chain employs TRBV3-1 and TRBJ2-1; unclear D gene. This CDR3 is built from 12 residues. The germline V gene has CDR1 LGHDT and CDR2 YNNKEL (reference sequence). V dropped 0 bases and J dropped 7 bases, with 4 bases sitting between them. This CDR3 is CASSQDGNEQFF. The DNA for the CDR3 is TGTGCCAGCAGCCAAGATGGGAATGAGCAGTTCTTC.

The sample holds many counts of this clonotype. The genes are TRBV12-3 or TRBV12-4 and TRBJ1-2, with a weak D call TRBD1 (5 bases). The V and J ends lost 4 bases and 3 bases respectively, with 9 bases between them. The CDR3 is 13 amino acids. CDR3 DNA sequence: TGTGCCAGCAGTTCCAGGGAGGACTATGGCTACACCTTC. Translation: CASSSREDYGYTF.

The chain employs TRBV7-2 and TRBJ1-1; the match to TRBD1 covers 7 bases. Germline V gives CDR1 SGHTA, CDR2 FQGNSA. With 4 bases clipped from V and 1 base from J, the junction kept 6 bases outside the gene matches. CDR3 size: 15 residues. CDR3 coding DNA: TGTGCCAGCAGCTCTTCCGGGACAGCGAACACTGAAGCTTTCTTT. Translating it yields CASSSSGTANTEAFF.

The chain combines TRBV18 with TRBJ2-1; TRBD2 might be the D (6 bases). Germline V gives CDR1 KGHSH, CDR2 LQKENI. V was trimmed by 4 bases and J by 6 bases, leaving 13 bases between them. The CDR3 length is 14 residues. The CDR3 DNA sequence: TGTGCCAGCTCACGCGGGACGGCTGGCAATGAGCAGTTCTTC. This encodes CASSRGTAGNEQFF.

This clonotype was seen a few times. The V gene is TRBV20-1, the J gene TRBJ2-7; 8 nucleotides agree with TRBD1. CDR1 and CDR2 (germline): DFQATT, SNEGSKA (reference sequence). CDR3 length equals 13 residues. Trimming removed 6 bases from V and 2 bases from J; junction bases left unmatched: 6. CDR3 nucleotide sequence: TGCAGTGCCCGGACAGGGTCAGCCTACGAGCAGTACTTC. This gives the protein CSARTGSAYEQYF.

The table lists this clonotype with many counts. V usage is TRBV18 and J usage is TRBJ1-3; no definite D call. CDR1 is KGHSH, CDR2 LQKENI, per germline. The CDR3 is 12 residues long. V lost 6 bases and J lost 7, with 10 bases in between. DNA of the CDR3: TGTGCCAGCTCCGAAAATGGCAACACCATATATTTT. Protein sequence: CASSENGNTIYF.

This clonotype was detected ten times or more. The chain uses TRBV29-1 and TRBJ2-5; weak D call: TRBD2 (6 bases). In germline, CDR1 is SQVTM, CDR2 ANQGSEA. The CDR3 extends over 15 amino acids. V was clipped by 2 bases and J by 5 bases, with 18 bases between them. CDR3 loop: CSVEKGGGYRETQYF. The CDR3 DNA sequence: TGCAGCGTTGAAAAGGGTGGAGGGTACAGGGAGACCCAGTACTTC.

This clonotype was recorded many times. The gene calls are TRBV4-2 and TRBJ2-2, with TRBD2 identical over 12 bases. Germline V lookup: CDR1 LGHNA, CDR2 YNFKEQ. J gave up 7 bases and V 1 base, and 4 bases lay outside the gene matches. There are 16 residues in the CDR3. CDR3 nucleotides: TGTGCCAGCAGCCAAGGGACTAGCGGGACTGGCGGGGAGCTGTTTTTT. Its protein is CASSQGTSGTGGELFF.

This clonotype occurred many times. The V call is TRBV5-1, the J call TRBJ1-1, with D uncertain. From germline, CDR1 is SGHRS and CDR2 YFSETQ. CDR3 length: 16 residues. Trimming cost V 4 bases and J 1 base, with 17 bases left between them. CDR3 nucleotides: TGCGCCAGCAGCGACGGGGTAAGGAGCGGGAACACTGAAGCTTTCTTT. Protein sequence: CASSDGVRSGNTEAFF.

Many counts were recorded for this clonotype. The V gene is TRBV28, the J gene TRBJ2-3, with 9 bases identical to TRBD1. This CDR3 contains 17 residues. V gave up 4 bases and J gave up 2 bases; unmatched junction bases: 10. Germline assignment: CDR1 MDHEN and CDR2 SYDVKM. CDR3 amino acids: CASSSPRGTGLTDTQYF. The CDR3 bases are TGTGCCAGCAGTTCCCCTCGTGGGACAGGGCTCACAGATACGCAGTATTTT.

This clonotype was seen many times. CDR3 residues: CSASATGRAGYTF. CDR3 nucleotide sequence: TGCAGTGCAAGTGCGACAGGTCGGGCTGGCTACACCTTC. The chain is built from TRBV20-1 and TRBJ1-2; D may be TRBD1 (6 bases). CDR1 DFQATT and CDR2 SNEGSKA come from the germline V gene (reference sequence). Between the trimmed V and J ends, which lost 6 bases and 7 bases, there was a span of 18 bases. This CDR3 is built from 13 residues.

This clonotype has a count of ten or more. The rearrangement uses TRBV29-1 and TRBJ2-3, with D tentatively TRBD2 (6 bases). The CDR3 loop spans 13 amino acids. Germline CDR1 SQVTM, CDR2 ANQGSEA. V was clipped by 3 bases and J by 1 base, with 8 bases between them. In nucleotides, the CDR3 is TGCAGCGTTGACAAGCGGGGCACAGATACGCAGTATTTT. It codes for CSVDKRGTDTQYF.

The chain joins TRBV6-5 to TRBJ2-1, with D perhaps matching TRBD2 (6 bases). Germline loops: CDR1 MNHEY, CDR2 SVGAGI. With 6 bases removed from V and 6 bases from J, the gap between germline ends came to 12 bases. The CDR3 is 13 amino acids. The CDR3 region is CASSRELGNEQFF. The DNA of the CDR3 is TGTGCCAGCAGCCGGGAGTTGGGCAATGAGCAGTTCTTC.

The genes are TRBV20-1 and TRBJ1-2; 7 bases map to TRBD1. The CDR3 spans 14 residues. With V trimmed by 5 bases and J by 2 bases, 8 bases remained unmatched. Germline CDR1 DFQATT, CDR2 SNEGSKA (reference sequence). The CDR3 sequence: CSAPETGSNYGYTF. CDR3 DNA: TGCAGTGCTCCCGAGACAGGGTCCAACTATGGCTACACCTTC.

The table lists this clonotype with many counts. The chain uses TRBV27 and TRBJ2-7; the match to TRBD1 covers 8 bases. The germline V gene encodes CDR1 MNHEY and CDR2 SMNVEV (reference sequence). The CDR3 runs to 15 residues. J was trimmed by 0 bases and V by 5 bases; bases with no gene match: 6. The chain's CDR3 is CASSPWDRTSYEQYF. For the CDR3, the DNA is TGTGCCAGCAGTCCCTGGGACAGGACCTCCTACGAGCAGTACTTC.

The sample holds many counts of this clonotype. This sequence joins TRBV6-2 or TRBV6-3 and TRBJ1-5; maybe TRBD1 (5 bases). The CDR3 runs to 17 residues. Trimming removed 1 base at V and 9 bases at J, with 22 bases between. Germline CDR1 MNHEY, CDR2 SVGEGT. CDR3 sequence reads: CASSYFGRGPPSVPQHF. CDR3 bases: TGTGCCAGCAGTTACTTCGGACGGGGCCCCCCAAGTGTGCCCCAGCATTTT.

This clonotype was seen repeatedly, ten times or more. J is TRBJ1-6 and V is TRBV7-8, with D tentatively TRBD1 (6 bases). This CDR3 has 14 amino acids. Trimming shortened V by 5 bases and J by 4 bases, and 9 bases separated the two germline ends. Germline-derived CDR1 and CDR2 are SGHVS and FQNEAQ. CDR3 amino acids: CASSPGQYNSPLHF. DNA of the CDR3: TGTGCCAGCAGCCCTGGACAGTATAATTCACCCCTCCACTTT.